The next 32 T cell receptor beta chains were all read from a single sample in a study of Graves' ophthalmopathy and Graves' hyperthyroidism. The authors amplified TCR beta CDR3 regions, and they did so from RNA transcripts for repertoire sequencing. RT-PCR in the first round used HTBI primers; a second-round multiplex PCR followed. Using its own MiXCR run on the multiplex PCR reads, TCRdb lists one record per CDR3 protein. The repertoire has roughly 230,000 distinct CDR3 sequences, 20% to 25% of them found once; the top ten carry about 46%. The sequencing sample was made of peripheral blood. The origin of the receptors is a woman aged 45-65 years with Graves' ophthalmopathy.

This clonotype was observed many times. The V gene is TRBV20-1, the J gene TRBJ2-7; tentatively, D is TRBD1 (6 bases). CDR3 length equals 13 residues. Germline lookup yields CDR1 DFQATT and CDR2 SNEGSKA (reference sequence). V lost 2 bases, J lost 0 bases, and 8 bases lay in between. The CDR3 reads CSARPDSSYEQYF. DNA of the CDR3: TGCAGTGCTAGACCGGACAGCTCCTACGAGCAGTACTTC.

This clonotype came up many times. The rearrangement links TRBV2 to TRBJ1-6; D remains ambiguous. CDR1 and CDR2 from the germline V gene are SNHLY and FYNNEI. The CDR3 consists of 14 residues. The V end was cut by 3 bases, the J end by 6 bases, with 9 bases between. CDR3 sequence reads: CASSDRRVNSPLHF. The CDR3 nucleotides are TGTGCCAGCAGTGACCGGAGGGTTAATTCACCCCTCCACTTT.

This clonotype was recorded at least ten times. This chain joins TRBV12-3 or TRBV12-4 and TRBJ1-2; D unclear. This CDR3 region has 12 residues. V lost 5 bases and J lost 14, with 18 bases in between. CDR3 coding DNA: TGTGCCAGCAGTCCGGACTGGATAACGCGGACCTTC. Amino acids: CASSPDWITRTF.

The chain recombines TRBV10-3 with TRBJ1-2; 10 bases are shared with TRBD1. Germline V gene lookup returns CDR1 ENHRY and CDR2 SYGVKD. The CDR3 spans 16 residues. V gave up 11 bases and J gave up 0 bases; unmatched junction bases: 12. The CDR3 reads CASLPGQGSTNYGYTF. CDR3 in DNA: TGTGCCTCTCTCCCGGGACAGGGGTCGACTAACTATGGCTACACCTTC.

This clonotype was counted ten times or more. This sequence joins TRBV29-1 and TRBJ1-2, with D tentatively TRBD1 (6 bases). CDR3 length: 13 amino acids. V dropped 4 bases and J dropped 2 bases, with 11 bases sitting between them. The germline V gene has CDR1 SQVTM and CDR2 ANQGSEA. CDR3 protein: CSVARQGNYGYTF. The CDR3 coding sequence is TGCAGCGTTGCCCGGCAGGGGAACTATGGCTACACCTTC.

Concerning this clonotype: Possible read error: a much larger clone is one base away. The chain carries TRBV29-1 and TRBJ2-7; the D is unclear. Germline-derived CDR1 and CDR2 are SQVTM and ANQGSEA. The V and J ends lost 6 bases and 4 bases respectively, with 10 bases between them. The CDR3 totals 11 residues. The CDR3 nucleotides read TGCAGCGTCTCATTCAATTACGAGCAGTACTTC. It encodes CSVSFNYEQYF.

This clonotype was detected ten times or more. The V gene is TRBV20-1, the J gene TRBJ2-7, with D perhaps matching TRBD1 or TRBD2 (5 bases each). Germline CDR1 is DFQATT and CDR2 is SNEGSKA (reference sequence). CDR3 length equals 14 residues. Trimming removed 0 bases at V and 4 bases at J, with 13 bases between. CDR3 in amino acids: CSARDPDGTYEQYF. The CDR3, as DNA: TGCAGTGCTAGAGACCCCGACGGGACGTACGAGCAGTACTTC.

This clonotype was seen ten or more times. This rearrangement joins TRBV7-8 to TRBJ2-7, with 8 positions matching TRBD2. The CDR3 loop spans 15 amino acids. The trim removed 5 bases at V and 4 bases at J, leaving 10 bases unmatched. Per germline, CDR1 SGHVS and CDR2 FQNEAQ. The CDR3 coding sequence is TGTGCCAGCAGCCTCGGGGGACTAGGTTGGTACGAGCAGTACTTC. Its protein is CASSLGGLGWYEQYF.

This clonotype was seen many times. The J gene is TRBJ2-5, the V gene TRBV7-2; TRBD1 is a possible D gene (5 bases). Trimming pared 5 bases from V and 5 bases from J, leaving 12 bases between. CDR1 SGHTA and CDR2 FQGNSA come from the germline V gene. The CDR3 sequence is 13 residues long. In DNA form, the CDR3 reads TGTGCCAGCAGCAAGGGGCGCGAGGAGACCCAGTACTTC. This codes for CASSKGREETQYF.

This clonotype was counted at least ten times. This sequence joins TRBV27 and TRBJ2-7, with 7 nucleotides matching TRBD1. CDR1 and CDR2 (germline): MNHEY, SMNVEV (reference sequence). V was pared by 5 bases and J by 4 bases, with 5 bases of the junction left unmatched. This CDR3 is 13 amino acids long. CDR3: CASSKGQFYEQYF. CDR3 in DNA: TGTGCCAGCAGTAAGGGACAGTTTTACGAGCAGTACTTC.

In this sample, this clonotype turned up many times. CDR3 sequence (DNA): TGTGCCTGGAGAGGACAGGCTCGCAATCAGCCCCAGCATTTT. Translating gives CAWRGQARNQPQHF. The V and J genes are TRBV30 and TRBJ1-5, with 7 positions matching TRBD1. The CDR3 covers 14 residues. Germline trimming cut 3 bases from V and 2 bases from J; bases unmatched to any gene: 4. Germline values: CDR1 GTSNPN, CDR2 SVGIG (reference sequence). The whole variable domain, filled in from reference TRBV30 and TRBJ1-5, reads SQTIHQWPATLVQPVGSPLSLECTVEGTSNPNLYWYRQAAGRGLQLLFYSVGIGQISSEVPQNLSASRPQDRQFILSSKKLLLSDSGFYLCAWRGQARNQPQHFGDGTRLSIL.

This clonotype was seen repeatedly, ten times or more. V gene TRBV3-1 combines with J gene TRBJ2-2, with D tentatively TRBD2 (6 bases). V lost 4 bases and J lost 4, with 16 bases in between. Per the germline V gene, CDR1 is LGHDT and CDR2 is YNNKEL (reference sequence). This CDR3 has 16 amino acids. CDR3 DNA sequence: TGTGCCAGCAGCCCCATCCAGACTAGTCGCACCGGGGAGCTGTTTTTT. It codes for CASSPIQTSRTGELFF.

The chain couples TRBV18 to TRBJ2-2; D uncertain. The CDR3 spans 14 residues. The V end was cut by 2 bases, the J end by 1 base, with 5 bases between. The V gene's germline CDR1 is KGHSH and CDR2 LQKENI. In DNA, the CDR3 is TGTGCCAGCTCACCAGGCGGGAACACCGGGGAGCTGTTTTTT. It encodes CASSPGGNTGELFF.

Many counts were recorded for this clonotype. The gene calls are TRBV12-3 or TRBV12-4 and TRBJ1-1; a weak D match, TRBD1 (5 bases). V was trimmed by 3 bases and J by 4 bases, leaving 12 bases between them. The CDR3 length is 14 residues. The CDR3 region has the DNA TGTGCCAGCAGTTTTCGGGGGGTTTTCACTGAAGCTTTCTTT. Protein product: CASSFRGVFTEAFF.

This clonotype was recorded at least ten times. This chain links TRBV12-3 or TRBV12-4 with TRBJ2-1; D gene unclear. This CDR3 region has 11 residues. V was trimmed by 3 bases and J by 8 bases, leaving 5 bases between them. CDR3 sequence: CASSFIDEQFF. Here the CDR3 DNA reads TGTGCCAGCAGTTTTATCGATGAGCAGTTCTTC.

CDR3 nucleotide sequence: TGCGCCAGCAGCCCTGGCTTAGCGGGAGTAATTTTAAGTTCGAACACCGGGGAGCTGTTTTTT. Protein product: CASSPGLAGVILSSNTGELFF. J is TRBJ2-2 and V is TRBV5-1; 9 positions agree with TRBD2. Germline V gene sequence: CDR1 SGHRS, CDR2 YFSETQ. Trimming took 4 bases from V and 0 from J; bases not matched to a gene: 19. The CDR3 runs 21 residues. Combining the CDR3 with reference TRBV5-1 and TRBJ2-2 gives the whole variable domain KAGVTQTPRYLIKTRGQQVTLSCSPISGHRSVSWYQQTPGQGLQFLFEYFSETQRNKGNFPGRFSGRQFSNSRSEMNVSTLELGDSALYLCASSPGLAGVILSSNTGELFFGEGSRLTVL.

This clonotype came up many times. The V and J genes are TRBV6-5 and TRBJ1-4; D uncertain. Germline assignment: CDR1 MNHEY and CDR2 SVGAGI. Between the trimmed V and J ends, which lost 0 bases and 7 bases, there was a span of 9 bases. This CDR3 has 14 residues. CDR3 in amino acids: CASSYSRAAEKLFF. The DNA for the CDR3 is TGTGCCAGCAGTTACTCGAGGGCAGCTGAAAAACTGTTTTTT.

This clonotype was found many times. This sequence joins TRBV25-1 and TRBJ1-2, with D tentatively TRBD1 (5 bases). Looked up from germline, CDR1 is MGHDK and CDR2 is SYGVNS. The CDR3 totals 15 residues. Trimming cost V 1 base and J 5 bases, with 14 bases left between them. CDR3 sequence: CASSESGTAIYGYTF. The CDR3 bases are TGTGCCAGCAGTGAATCCGGGACGGCGATTTATGGCTACACCTTC.

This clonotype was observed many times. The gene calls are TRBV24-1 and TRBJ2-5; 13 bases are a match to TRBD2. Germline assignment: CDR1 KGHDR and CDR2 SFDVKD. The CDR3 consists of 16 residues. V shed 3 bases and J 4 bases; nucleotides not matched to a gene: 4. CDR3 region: CATSDPRTSGGETQYF. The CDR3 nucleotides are TGTGCCACCAGTGATCCCCGGACTAGCGGGGGAGAGACCCAGTACTTC.

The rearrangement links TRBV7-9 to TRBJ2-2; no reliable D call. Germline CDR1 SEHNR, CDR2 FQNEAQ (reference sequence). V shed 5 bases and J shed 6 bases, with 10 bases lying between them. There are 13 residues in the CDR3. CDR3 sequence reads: CASSLGIAGELFF. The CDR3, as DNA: TGTGCCAGCAGCCTCGGCATTGCCGGGGAGCTGTTTTTT.

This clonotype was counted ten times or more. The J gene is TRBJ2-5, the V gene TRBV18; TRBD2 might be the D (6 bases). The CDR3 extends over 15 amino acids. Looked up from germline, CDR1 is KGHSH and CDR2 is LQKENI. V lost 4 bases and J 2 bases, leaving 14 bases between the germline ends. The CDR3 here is CASSLTLAVQETQYF. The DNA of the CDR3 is TGTGCCAGCTCACTAACCTTAGCGGTGCAAGAGACCCAGTACTTC. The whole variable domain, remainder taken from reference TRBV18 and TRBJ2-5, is NAGVMQNPRHLVRRRGQEARLRCSPMKGHSHVYWYRQLPEEGLKFMVYLQKENIIDESGMPKERFSAEFPKEGPSILRIQQVVRGDSAAYFCASSLTLAVQETQYFGPGTRLLVL.

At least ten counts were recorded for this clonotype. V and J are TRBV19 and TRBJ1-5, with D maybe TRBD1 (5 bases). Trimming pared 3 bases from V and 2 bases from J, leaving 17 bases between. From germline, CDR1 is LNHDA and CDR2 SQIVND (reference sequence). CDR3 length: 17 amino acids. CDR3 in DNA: TGTGCCAGTAGTATTGCGGTTTGGAGGGGAGGCAATCAGCCCCAGCATTTT. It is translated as CASSIAVWRGGNQPQHF.

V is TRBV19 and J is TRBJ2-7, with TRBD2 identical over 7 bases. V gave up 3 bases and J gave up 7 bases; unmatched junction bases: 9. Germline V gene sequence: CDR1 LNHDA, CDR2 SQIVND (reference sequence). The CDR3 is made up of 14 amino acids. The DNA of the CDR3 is TGTGCCAGTAGTATGAGCGGGGCCGGTCTAGAGCAGTACTTC. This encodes CASSMSGAGLEQYF.

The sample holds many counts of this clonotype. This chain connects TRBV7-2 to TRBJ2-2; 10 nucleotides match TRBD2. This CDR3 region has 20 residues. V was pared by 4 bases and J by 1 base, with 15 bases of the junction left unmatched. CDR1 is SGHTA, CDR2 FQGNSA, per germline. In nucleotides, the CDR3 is TGTGCCAGCAGCTACGTAGGGTCTAGCGGGAGATCAAGGAACACCGGGGAGCTGTTTTTT. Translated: CASSYVGSSGRSRNTGELFF.

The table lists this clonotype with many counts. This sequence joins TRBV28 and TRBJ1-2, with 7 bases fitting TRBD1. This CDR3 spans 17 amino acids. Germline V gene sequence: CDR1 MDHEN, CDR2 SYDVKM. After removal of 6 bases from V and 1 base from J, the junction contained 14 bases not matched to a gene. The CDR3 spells CASRDLQGQSHNYGYTF. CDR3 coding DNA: TGTGCCAGCAGAGACCTTCAGGGACAGTCGCATAACTATGGCTACACCTTC.

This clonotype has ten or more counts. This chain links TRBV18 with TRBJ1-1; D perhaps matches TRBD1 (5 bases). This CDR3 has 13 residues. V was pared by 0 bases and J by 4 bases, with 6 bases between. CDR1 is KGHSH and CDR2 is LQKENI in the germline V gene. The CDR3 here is CASSPPRVTEAFF. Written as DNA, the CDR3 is TGTGCCAGCTCACCACCCAGGGTCACTGAAGCTTTCTTT. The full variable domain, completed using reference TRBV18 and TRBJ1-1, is NAGVMQNPRHLVRRRGQEARLRCSPMKGHSHVYWYRQLPEEGLKFMVYLQKENIIDESGMPKERFSAEFPKEGPSILRIQQVVRGDSAAYFCASSPPRVTEAFFGQGTRLTVV.

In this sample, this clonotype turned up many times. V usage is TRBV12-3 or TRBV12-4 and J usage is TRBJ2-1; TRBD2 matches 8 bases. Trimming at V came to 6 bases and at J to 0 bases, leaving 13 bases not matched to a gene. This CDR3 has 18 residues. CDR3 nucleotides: TGTGCCAGCAGGCCCGGGACTAGACTCTTGAGCTCCTACAATGAGCAGTTCTTC. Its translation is CASRPGTRLLSSYNEQFF.

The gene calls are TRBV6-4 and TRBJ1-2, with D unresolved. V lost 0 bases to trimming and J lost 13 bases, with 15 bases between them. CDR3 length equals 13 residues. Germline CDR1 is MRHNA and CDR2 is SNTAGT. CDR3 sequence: CASSDSGRSNPTF. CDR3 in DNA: TGTGCCAGCAGTGACTCGGGCAGGTCTAACCCCACCTTC.

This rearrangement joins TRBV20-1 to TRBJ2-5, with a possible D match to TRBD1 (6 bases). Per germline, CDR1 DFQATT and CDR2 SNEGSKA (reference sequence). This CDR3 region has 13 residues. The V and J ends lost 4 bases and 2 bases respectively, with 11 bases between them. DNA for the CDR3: TGCAGTGCTAAGGGGGACGGACAAGAGACCCAGTACTTC. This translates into CSAKGDGQETQYF.

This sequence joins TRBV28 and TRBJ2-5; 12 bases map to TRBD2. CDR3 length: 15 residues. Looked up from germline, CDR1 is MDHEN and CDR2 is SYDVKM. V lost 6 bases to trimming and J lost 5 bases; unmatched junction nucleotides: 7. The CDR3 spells CASSLTSGSSETQYF. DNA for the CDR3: TGTGCCAGCAGCCTGACTAGCGGGAGTAGTGAGACCCAGTACTTC. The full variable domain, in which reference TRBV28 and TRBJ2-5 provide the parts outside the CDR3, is DVKVTQSSRYLVKRTGEKVFLECVQDMDHENMFWYRQDPGLGLRLIYFSYDVKMKEKGDIPEGYSVSREKKERFSLILESASTNQTSMYLCASSLTSGSSETQYFGPGTRLLVL.

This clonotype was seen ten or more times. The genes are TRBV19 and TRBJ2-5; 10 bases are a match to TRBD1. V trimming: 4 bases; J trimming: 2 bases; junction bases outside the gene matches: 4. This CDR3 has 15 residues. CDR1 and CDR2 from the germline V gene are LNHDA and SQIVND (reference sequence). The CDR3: CASSTDRGRQETQYF. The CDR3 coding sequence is TGTGCCAGTAGTACCGACAGGGGGCGGCAAGAGACCCAGTACTTC.

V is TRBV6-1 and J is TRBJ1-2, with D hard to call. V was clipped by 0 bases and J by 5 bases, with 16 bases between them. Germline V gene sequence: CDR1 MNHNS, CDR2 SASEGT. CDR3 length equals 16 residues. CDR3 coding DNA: TGTGCCAGCAGTGAAGCTAGAAGGGCCGGGCCGTATGGCTACACCTTC. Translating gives CASSEARRAGPYGYTF.